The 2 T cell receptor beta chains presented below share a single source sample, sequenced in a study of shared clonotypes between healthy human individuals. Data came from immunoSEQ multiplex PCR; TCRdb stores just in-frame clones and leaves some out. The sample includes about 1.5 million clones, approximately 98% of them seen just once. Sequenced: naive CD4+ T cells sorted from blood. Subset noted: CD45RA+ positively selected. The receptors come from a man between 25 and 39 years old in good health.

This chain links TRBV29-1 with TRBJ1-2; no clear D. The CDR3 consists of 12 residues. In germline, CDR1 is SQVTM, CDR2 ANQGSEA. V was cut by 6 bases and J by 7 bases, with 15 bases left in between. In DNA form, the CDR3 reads TGCAGCGTGACCTCATCGCCCTTTGGCTACACCTTC. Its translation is CSVTSSPFGYTF.

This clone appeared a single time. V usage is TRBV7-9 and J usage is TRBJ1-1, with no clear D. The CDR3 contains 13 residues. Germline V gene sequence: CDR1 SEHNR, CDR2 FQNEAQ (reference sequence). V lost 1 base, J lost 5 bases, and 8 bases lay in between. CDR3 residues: CASSLELGTEAFF. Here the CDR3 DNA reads TGTGCCAGCAGCTTAGAGTTGGGGACTGAAGCTTTCTTT.